Each of the 18 T cell receptor beta chains below was sequenced from the same sample in a study of T cells in Graves' hyperthyroidism and ophthalmopathy. It was RNA transcripts that yielded the amplified TCR beta CDR3 regions. First-round RT-PCR with HTBI primers amplified the TCR CDR3 region. TCRdb processed the multiplex PCR reads anew with MiXCR; each CDR3 protein has one entry. The sample consists of hundreds of thousands of distinct CDR3 sequences, about a third of them appearing once. The sequencing sample was made of blood. These receptors came from a middle-aged woman with Graves' hyperthyroidism.

This clonotype showed up many times. The chain combines TRBV29-1 with TRBJ2-7; 7 nucleotides align to TRBD2. In germline, CDR1 is SQVTM, CDR2 ANQGSEA. Losses at the gene ends were 7 bases for V and 3 bases for J; bases not matched to a gene: 3. The CDR3 runs to 11 residues. The CDR3 DNA is TGCAGCGGGAAGCGGGGCTACGAGCAGTACTTC. Amino acids: CSGKRGYEQYF.

The rearrangement links TRBV7-9 to TRBJ1-2; the match to TRBD1 covers 7 bases. Germline values: CDR1 SEHNR, CDR2 FQNEAQ (reference sequence). This CDR3 has 16 amino acids. Unmatched junction bases numbered 12, after V lost 4 bases and J lost 4 bases. This chain's CDR3 is CASSSLGQKLTYGYTF. CDR3 bases: TGTGCCAGCAGCTCTCTGGGACAGAAACTTACCTATGGCTACACCTTC. The variable domain in full, completed from reference TRBV7-9 and TRBJ1-2, reads DTGVSQNPRHKITKRGQNVTFRCDPISEHNRLYWYRQTLGQGPEFLTYFQNEAQLEKSRLLSDRFSAERPKGSFSTLEIQRTEQGDSAMYLCASSSLGQKLTYGYTFGSGTRLTVV.

The gene calls are TRBV7-2 and TRBJ2-5, with unresolved D. V shed 1 base and J shed 5 bases, with 14 bases lying between them. Germline V gene data show CDR1 as SGHTA and CDR2 as FQGNSA. The CDR3 has 15 amino acids. DNA of the CDR3: TGTGCCAGCAGCTTAGGTGACTTCCGAGGCGAGACCCAGTACTTC. Its protein is CASSLGDFRGETQYF. Full variable domain (outside the CDR3, taken from reference TRBV7-2 and TRBJ2-5): GAGVSQSPSNKVTEKGKDVELRCDPISGHTALYWYRQSLGQGLEFLIYFQGNSAPDKSGLPSDRFSAERTGGSVSTLTIQRTQQEDSAVYLCASSLGDFRGETQYFGPGTRLLVL.

The chain couples TRBV29-1 to TRBJ2-5; possible D gene TRBD2, 5 bases. CDR3 length: 13 amino acids. V was clipped by 8 bases and J by 5 bases, with 18 bases between them. The V gene's germline CDR1 is SQVTM and CDR2 ANQGSEA. Here the CDR3 DNA reads TGCAGCCAAGATAGCGTCAGGCGGGAGACCCAGTACTTC. This codes for CSQDSVRRETQYF.

This clonotype appeared many times. This rearrangement joins TRBV10-3 to TRBJ2-2, with D unresolved. The length of the CDR3 is 14 residues. The V gene's germline CDR1 is ENHRY and CDR2 SYGVKD. The V gene lost 4 bases and the J gene lost 5 bases, with 11 bases spanning the gap. In DNA, the CDR3 is TGTGCCATCAGTGTCCTGGGCGTAACCGGGGAGCTGTTTTTT. Its translation: CAISVLGVTGELFF.

A note on this clonotype: At one boundary the junction diverges from the germline segment, which might be a read error. The chain has TRBV6-6 and TRBJ1-6, with D perhaps matching TRBD1 (6 bases). Germline V gene sequence: CDR1 MNHNY, CDR2 SVGAGI (reference sequence). This CDR3 has 13 amino acids. In DNA form, the CDR3 reads TGTGTCAGCAGTTATACAGGGAGTTCACCCCTCCACTTT. Translated, it gives CVSSYTGSSPLHF.

This chain joins TRBV6-5 and TRBJ2-7; 8 bases are shared with TRBD1. The CDR3 contains 13 residues. Germline V gene sequence: CDR1 MNHEY, CDR2 SVGAGI. The J segment lost 6 bases and the V segment lost 6 bases, leaving 7 bases of the junction unmatched. The CDR3 bases are TGTGCCAGCAGAGTAAGACAGGGGTTCGAGCAGTACTTC. It yields the protein CASRVRQGFEQYF.

This clonotype has ten or more counts. The chain is built from TRBV7-2 and TRBJ1-1, with a weak D call TRBD1 (6 bases). The CDR3 is 15 amino acids. Trimming cost V 5 bases and J 5 bases, with 18 bases left between them. Germline V gives CDR1 SGHTA, CDR2 FQGNSA. The CDR3 bases are TGTGCCAGCAGCACAGGACTTCCAAGGGGGACTGAAGCTTTCTTT. The encoded protein is CASSTGLPRGTEAFF.

The rearrangement uses TRBV5-6 and TRBJ1-2; 8 bases map to TRBD1. Germline CDR1 reads SGHDT; CDR2 reads YYEEEE. The CDR3 runs 15 residues. The V segment lost 0 bases and the J segment 4 bases; nucleotides outside the gene matches: 5. The CDR3 nucleotides are TGTGCCAGCAGCTTGGGCGCTACAGGGGGCTATGGCTACACCTTC. Its translation is CASSLGATGGYGYTF. Full variable domain (missing parts from reference TRBV5-6 and TRBJ1-2): DAGVTQSPTHLIKTRGQQVTLRCSPKSGHDTVSWYQQALGQGPQFIFQYYEEEERQRGNFPDRFSGHQFPNYSSELNVNALLLGDSALYLCASSLGATGGYGYTFGSGTRLTVV.

CDR3 sequence reads: CASSRGGKLFF. The CDR3 DNA reads as TGCGCCAGCAGCCGGGGCGGGAAACTGTTTTTT. J is TRBJ1-4 and V is TRBV4-3, with D possibly being TRBD1 (5 bases). The CDR3 contains 11 residues. Germline lookup yields CDR1 LGHNA and CDR2 YSLEER. The V end lost 4 bases, the J end lost 11 bases, and 8 bases lay between the germline ends.

This clonotype has a single count. This rearrangement joins TRBV7-8 to TRBJ1-1; unclear D gene. The germline V gene encodes CDR1 SGHVS and CDR2 FQNEAQ. Between the trimmed V and J ends, which lost 7 bases and 11 bases, there was a span of 20 bases. The CDR3 contains 13 residues. CDR3 protein: CASNSPRGGEAFF. The CDR3 nucleotides read TGTGCCAGCAACTCCCCTCGGGGAGGTGAGGCTTTCTTT. The entire variable domain, with the rest obtained from reference TRBV7-8 and TRBJ1-1, is as follows: GAGVSQSPRYKVAKRGQDVALRCDPISGHVSLFWYQQALGQGPEFLTYFQNEAQLDKSGLPSDRFFAERPEGSVSTLKIQRTQQEDSAVYLCASNSPRGGEAFFGQGTRLTVV.

The table lists this clonotype with many counts. The chain has TRBV19 and TRBJ2-7; TRBD2 is a possible D gene (5 bases). V was cut by 5 bases and J by 4 bases, with 21 bases left in between. The CDR3 is made up of 16 amino acids. Looked up from germline, CDR1 is LNHDA and CDR2 is SQIVND (reference sequence). CDR3 sequence (DNA): TGTGCCAGTAGTTCCCTGGGCCCGGAGGAAGGGTACGAGCAGTACTTC. It encodes CASSSLGPEEGYEQYF.

This chain joins TRBV12-3 or TRBV12-4 and TRBJ2-3; 12 bases fit TRBD2. This CDR3 is 16 amino acids long. V was clipped by 6 bases and J by 6 bases; unmatched bases: 10. This CDR3 reads CASSQEWTSGKDTQYF. The CDR3 DNA is TGTGCCAGCAGCCAAGAATGGACTAGCGGGAAGGATACGCAGTATTTT.

There are many counts of this clonotype. The chain joins TRBV5-1 to TRBJ2-7; D might be TRBD2 (5 bases). V lost 4 bases and J 5 bases, leaving 10 bases between the germline ends. The CDR3 covers 12 residues. Germline loops: CDR1 SGHRS, CDR2 YFSETQ. This CDR3 is CASSLPGDEQYF. The DNA of the CDR3 is TGCGCCAGCAGCCTCCCCGGGGACGAGCAGTACTTC.

This clonotype has a count of ten or more. The chain has TRBV6-6 and TRBJ2-7, with D maybe TRBD1 (6 bases). The V gene lost 4 bases and the J gene lost 5 bases, with 12 bases spanning the gap. CDR1 MNHNY and CDR2 SVGAGI come from the germline V gene (reference sequence). This CDR3 has 13 residues. The CDR3 coding sequence is TGTGCCAGCAGTTTATCGTCAGGGGACGAGCAGTACTTC. It is translated as CASSLSSGDEQYF.

V is TRBV7-2 and J is TRBJ1-5; D remains unclear. CDR1 SGHTA and CDR2 FQGNSA come from the germline V gene. V dropped 6 bases and J dropped 7 bases, with 16 bases sitting between them. The CDR3 contains 14 residues. CDR3 in amino acids: CASSPGRRGQPQHF. CDR3 nucleotides: TGTGCCAGCAGTCCCGGGCGCCGCGGGCAGCCCCAGCATTTT.

On this clonotype itself: This clone may be a read error of a much larger clone one base away. The chain couples TRBV29-1 to TRBJ1-1; TRBD1 is a possible D gene (6 bases). The germline CDR1 and CDR2 sequences are SQVTM and ANQGSEA. The CDR3 covers 14 residues. CDR3 bases: TGCAGCGCCGAACTTCAGGGGTCGAACACTGAAGCTCTCTTT. Its protein is CSAELQGSNTEALF.

In regard to this clonotype: Being one base from a much bigger clone, this may be a read error. The CDR3 loop reads CAGRDRPDQPQHF. The CDR3, as DNA: TGTGCCGGCAGGGACAGACCGGATCAGCCCCAGCATTTT. This chain connects TRBV10-3 to TRBJ1-5, with TRBD1 matching 7 bases. Germline CDR1 reads ENHRY; CDR2 reads SYGVKD. This CDR3 contains 13 residues. The ends lost 11 bases at V and 5 bases at J; junction bases unmatched: 9.